The 9 T cell receptor beta chains reported below all come from one sample, sequenced in a study of a mutant IDH1 vaccine in newly diagnosed glioma. TCRdb's table, derived via immunoSEQ multiplex PCR, lists solely in-frame clones and lacks some. The top ten hold roughly 2.5% of the sample, which has 45,000 to 70,000 clones, approximately 92% seen once. Time point reported: baseline, week 1 (first vaccination visit). Indicated treatment: pre-vaccination baseline after standard-of-care therapy. The sample was PBMCs, taken from a glioma patient treated with radiotherapy, temozolomide or both. The origin of the receptors is a man aged 50 to 59 with glioma.

The V gene is TRBV28, the J gene TRBJ2-1; 14 bases are shared with TRBD2. V dropped 4 bases and J dropped 8; count of bases not matched to a gene: 7. Looked up from germline, CDR1 is MDHEN and CDR2 is SYDVKM. The CDR3 has 16 amino acids. This CDR3 reads CASSSTSGRAIDEQFF. The CDR3 coding sequence is TGTGCCAGCAGTTCGACTAGCGGGAGGGCCATTGATGAGCAGTTCTTC.

The gene calls are TRBV5-1 and TRBJ1-3, with D unresolved. CDR1 is SGHRS and CDR2 is YFSETQ in the germline V gene. The CDR3 has 14 residues. The germline V and J ends were trimmed by 4 bases and 2 bases, with 10 bases remaining between them. CDR3 sequence: CASSAQETGNTIYF. The CDR3, as DNA: TGCGCCAGCAGCGCTCAGGAAACTGGAAACACCATATATTTT.

The rearrangement joins TRBV4-2 to TRBJ2-4; 9 bases fit TRBD2. The CDR3 loop spans 16 amino acids. CDR1 LGHNA and CDR2 YNFKEQ come from the germline V gene. The ends lost 0 bases at V and 6 bases at J; junction bases unmatched: 6. CDR3 protein: CASSQDHVSGGNIQYF. As DNA, the CDR3 is TGTGCCAGCAGCCAAGATCACGTTAGCGGGGGAAACATTCAGTACTTC.

This chain uses TRBV6-1 with TRBJ1-1, with 9 nucleotides matching TRBD1. This CDR3 is 14 amino acids long. Unmatched junction bases numbered 1, after V lost 4 bases and J lost 1 base. Germline-derived CDR1 and CDR2 are MNHNS and SASEGT. The CDR3 bases are TGTGCCAGCAGTGGACAGGGGGGGAACACTGAAGCTTTCTTT. Protein: CASSGQGGNTEAFF.

The V and J genes are TRBV6-5 and TRBJ2-3, with 8 bases aligning to TRBD1. The V segment lost 5 bases and the J segment 1 base; nucleotides outside the gene matches: 5. Germline CDR1 MNHEY, CDR2 SVGAGI. The CDR3 has 15 amino acids. CDR3 nucleotide sequence: TGTGCCAGCAGTCCCACAGGGGGAGGCACAGATACGCAGTATTTT. It codes for CASSPTGGGTDTQYF.

The chain links TRBV5-1 to TRBJ2-1; TRBD2 aligns across 8 bases. The CDR3 length is 16 residues. Germline-derived CDR1 and CDR2 are SGHRS and YFSETQ. V was clipped by 4 bases and J by 4 bases; unmatched bases: 10. CDR3 DNA sequence: TGCGCCAGCAGCCCTGGGACTAGTCGGTTTTACAATGAGCAGTTCTTC. The encoded protein is CASSPGTSRFYNEQFF.

J is TRBJ1-2 and V is TRBV2; D perhaps matches TRBD1 (6 bases). Germline V gene lookup returns CDR1 SNHLY and CDR2 FYNNEI. The length of the CDR3 is 12 residues. Trimming pared 8 bases from V and 5 bases from J, leaving 12 bases between. The CDR3 spells CASEKGGYGYTF. Here the CDR3 DNA reads TGTGCCAGCGAAAAGGGGGGGTATGGCTACACCTTC. Supplemented by reference TRBV2 and TRBJ1-2, the full variable domain reads EPEVTQTPSHQVTQMGQEVILRCVPISNHLYFYWYRQILGQKVEFLVSFYNNEISEKSEIFDDQFSVERPDGSNFTLKIRSTKLEDSAMYFCASEKGGYGYTFGSGTRLTVV.

This clone was recorded a few times. The genes are TRBV5-8 and TRBJ1-2; TRBD1 agrees at 7 bases. V lost 4 bases to trimming and J lost 8 bases; unmatched junction nucleotides: 11. Germline CDR1 and CDR2: SGHTS and YDEGEE. The CDR3 runs to 14 residues. Written as DNA, the CDR3 is TGTGCCAGCAGCCAACCGGGACAGCCTAGGGGCTACACCTTC. Protein product: CASSQPGQPRGYTF.

The chain recombines TRBV15 with TRBJ1-6; no clear D gene. Trimming stripped 0 bases from V and 10 bases from J, with 22 bases between. CDR3 length equals 18 residues. Germline V gene sequence: CDR1 LNHNV, CDR2 YYDKDF (reference sequence). CDR3 sequence (DNA): TGTGCCACCAGCAGAGATTTAGTAAGGTGGGGAGGAAGATCACCCCTCCACTTT. It is translated as CATSRDLVRWGGRSPLHF. The whole variable domain, filled in from reference TRBV15 and TRBJ1-6, reads DAMVIQNPRYQVTQFGKPVTLSCSQTLNHNVMYWYQQKSSQAPKLLFHYYDKDFNNEADTPDNFQSRRPNTSFCFLDIRSPGLGDTAMYLCATSRDLVRWGGRSPLHFGNGTRLTVT.